This TCR beta chain derives from a study of blood T cells in healthy people across ages. Study summary: Roughly one uniquely barcoded beta molecule per two T cells was captured.

This clonotype turned up a few times. The antigen is undetermined. Extracted total RNA amounted to at least 5.5 micrograms for each sample. Together with a sample-barcoded 5' primer, a J-beta primer mix was included in a second PCR lasting about 7 to 12 cycles. Each cDNA molecule carried a tag from a template-switch adaptor that contained 12 random nucleotides. TCRdb re-analysed the 5' RACE reads in MiXCR, keeping a single row per CDR3 protein. This table has about a million distinct CDR3 sequences, roughly 43% appearing once. Study-level points and caveats: Per million T cells, TCR beta diversity dropped about linearly as age rose.

V was shortened by 1 base and J by 5 bases, with 15 bases between the two germline ends. Germline V gene lookup returns CDR1 DFQATT and CDR2 SNEGSKA (reference sequence). There are 15 residues in the CDR3. Material for sequencing was blood. This TCR derives from a man under 40 in good health. The J gene is TRBJ1-5, the V gene TRBV20-1; D remains unclear. The CDR3: CSARAPVGSYQPQHF. The CDR3 bases are TGCAGTGCTAGAGCTCCGGTGGGGAGCTATCAGCCCCAGCATTTT.